This TCR beta chain was sequenced during a study of blood T cell repertoires in COVID-19. Overall study: Italy, Spain and the United States were the sources of the convalescent and acute COVID-19 samples. Sources were T cells, B-cell-depleted T cells, or PBMCs; the material itself was cDNA or gDNA.

Original analysis: Reference gene primer amplification yielded estimated nucleated cell counts. Here immunoSEQ multiplex PCR was the method, and the copy in TCRdb shows in-frame clones only, minus some. From that table come the V and J calls and clone size; the DNA was used to work out D and trimming. The sample carries some 180,000 clones, 60% to 85% recorded once. After removal of 3 bases from V and 1 base from J, the junction contained 4 bases not matched to a gene. The CDR3 is 15 residues long. Germline CDR1 KGHSH, CDR2 LQKENI. This receptor was identified in a woman in her forties or fifties with active or convalescent COVID-19. V usage is TRBV18 and J usage is TRBJ2-3; 7 positions agree with TRBD1. The specimen sequenced was peripheral blood. In nucleotides, the CDR3 is TGTGCCAGCTCACCCCGACAGGGCCGCACAGATACGCAGTATTTT. Translated, it gives CASSPRQGRTDTQYF. The full variable domain, its missing parts supplied by reference TRBV18 and TRBJ2-3, is NAGVMQNPRHLVRRRGQEARLRCSPMKGHSHVYWYRQLPEEGLKFMVYLQKENIIDESGMPKERFSAEFPKEGPSILRIQQVVRGDSAAYFCASSPRQGRTDTQYFGPGTRLTVL.